Listed below are T cell receptor beta chains from one sample, sequenced in a study of blood T cell repertoires in COVID-19. Only in-frame clones appear in the TCRdb table, and some are missing; sequencing was by immunoSEQ multiplex PCR. The profile shows almost 350,000 clones, roughly 87% of them singletons. The sequenced sample was peripheral blood. The receptors derive from a woman aged 60-70 years with COVID-19, enrolled during active disease. Both conserved end residues are part of each CDR3. Fields, in order: J gene, clone size, V gene, D gene, CDR3 DNA, CDR3 protein. D genes are given only for firm matches. Clone size is not always given. Where it is, it says once, few, many or a class for expanded clones.

j_call: TRBJ1-1; clone_size: .; v_call: TRBV5-1; d_call: .; cdr3_nt: TGCGCCAGCAGCCCACAGAACATGAACACTGAAGCTTTCTTT; cdr3_aa: CASSPQNMNTEAFF
j_call: TRBJ1-4; clone_size: few; v_call: TRBV7-9; d_call: .; cdr3_nt: TGTGCCAGCAGTTTCAGGAAGGAAAATGAAAAACTGTTTTTT; cdr3_aa: CASSFRKENEKLFF
j_call: TRBJ1-5; clone_size: .; v_call: TRBV13; d_call: .; cdr3_nt: TGTGCCAGCAGCCGAGGTGGGCCAGGGGTTCAGCCCCAGCATTTT; cdr3_aa: CASSRGGPGVQPQHF
j_call: TRBJ1-1; clone_size: .; v_call: TRBV20-1; d_call: .; cdr3_nt: TGCAGTGCTAGCAGGGGAACTGAAGCTTTCTTT; cdr3_aa: CSASRGTEAFF
j_call: TRBJ1-2; clone_size: .; v_call: TRBV3-1/TRBV3-2; d_call: TRBD1; cdr3_nt: TGTGCCAGCAGCCACAAGATGAGGGGGCGGGATGGCTACACCTTC; cdr3_aa: CASSHKMRGRDGYTF
j_call: TRBJ1-5; clone_size: .; v_call: TRBV2; d_call: TRBD1; cdr3_nt: TGTGCCAGTTCCGGCACAGGGGGCAATCAGCCCCAGCATTTT; cdr3_aa: CASSGTGGNQPQHF
j_call: TRBJ1-1; clone_size: once; v_call: TRBV6-6; d_call: .; cdr3_nt: TGTGCCAGCAGTCGACCGCCAGGGGTAGCTTTCTTT; cdr3_aa: CASSRPPGVAFF
j_call: TRBJ1-1; clone_size: .; v_call: TRBV12-3/TRBV12-4; d_call: TRBD1; cdr3_nt: TGTGCCAGCAGTTGGACAGGGAACACTGAAGCTTTCTTT; cdr3_aa: CASSWTGNTEAFF
j_call: TRBJ2-7; clone_size: .; v_call: TRBV6-5; d_call: .; cdr3_nt: TGTGCCAGCAGTTCTAGTCGGGGCTACGAGCAGTACTTC; cdr3_aa: CASSSSRGYEQYF
j_call: TRBJ2-5; clone_size: .; v_call: TRBV4-1; d_call: TRBD2; cdr3_nt: TGCGCCAGCAGCCAAGTGGGGACTAGCAGAGAGACCCAGTACTTC; cdr3_aa: CASSQVGTSRETQYF
j_call: TRBJ2-7; clone_size: .; v_call: TRBV6-6; d_call: .; cdr3_nt: TGTGCCAGCAGCCCGCGGGATGGGCGCCTCTACGAGCAGTACTTC; cdr3_aa: CASSPRDGRLYEQYF
j_call: TRBJ1-1; clone_size: .; v_call: TRBV5-1; d_call: TRBD1; cdr3_nt: TGCGCCAGCCGCTCAAACCAGGGGGGAAACACTGAAGCTTTCTTT; cdr3_aa: CASRSNQGGNTEAFF
j_call: TRBJ1-5; clone_size: .; v_call: TRBV6-4; d_call: TRBD1; cdr3_nt: TGTGCCAGCAGTCTTGACTGGACAGGGAGTCAGCCCCAGCATTTT; cdr3_aa: CASSLDWTGSQPQHF
j_call: TRBJ1-5; clone_size: .; v_call: TRBV28; d_call: .; cdr3_nt: TGTGCCAGCAGTTTATTTGGAGGAAGCAATCAGCCCCAGCATTTT; cdr3_aa: CASSLFGGSNQPQHF
j_call: TRBJ1-1; clone_size: .; v_call: TRBV19; d_call: TRBD1; cdr3_nt: TGTGCCAGTAGTATTGGGGACAGGATTCCCACTGAAGCTTTCTTT; cdr3_aa: CASSIGDRIPTEAFF